Included here is one T cell receptor beta chain sequence, with context. Its antigen remains unidentified. This entry belongs to a study of blood T cells in healthy people across ages. Findings and caveats of the study: Using unsorted PBMCs precluded a conclusive naive versus antigen-experienced comparison.

Donors each provided roughly 10 milliliters of peripheral blood. PBMCs numbering at least 6 million were isolated per sample. V lost 1 base to trimming and J lost 6 bases, with 9 bases between them. The CDR3 consists of 12 residues. CDR1 is SQVTM, CDR2 ANQGSEA, per germline. Combining a sample-barcoded 5' primer with a J-beta primer mix, a second PCR ran for about 7 to 12 cycles. A single record per CDR3 protein comes from TCRdb applying MiXCR to the 5' RACE reads. Of 500,000 to 700,000 distinct CDR3 sequences listed, about 30% were seen once; the top ten hold 15% to 19%. The chain joins TRBV29-1 to TRBJ1-2, with unresolved D. The receptor was isolated from a woman of 80 years or more in good health. The specimen was blood. CDR3 region: CSVEVPPNGYTF. The CDR3 coding sequence is TGCAGCGTTGAAGTACCTCCCAATGGCTACACCTTC. Filled out from reference TRBV29-1 and TRBJ1-2, the complete variable domain reads SAVISQKPSRDICQRGTSLTIQCQVDSQVTMMFWYRQQPGQSLTLIATANQGSEATYESGFVIDKFPISRPNLTFSTLTVSNMSPEDSSIYLCSVEVPPNGYTFGSGTRLTVV.